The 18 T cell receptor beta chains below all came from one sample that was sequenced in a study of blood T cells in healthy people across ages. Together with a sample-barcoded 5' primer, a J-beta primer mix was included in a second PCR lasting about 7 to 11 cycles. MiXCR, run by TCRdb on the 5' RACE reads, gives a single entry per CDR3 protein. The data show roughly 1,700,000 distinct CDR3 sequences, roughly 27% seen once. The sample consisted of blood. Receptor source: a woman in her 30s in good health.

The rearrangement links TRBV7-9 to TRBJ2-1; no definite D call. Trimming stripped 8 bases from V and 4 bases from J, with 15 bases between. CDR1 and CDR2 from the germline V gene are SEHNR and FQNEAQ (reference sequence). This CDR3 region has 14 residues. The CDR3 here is CASGPIVGYNEQFF. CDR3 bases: TGTGCCAGCGGCCCGATCGTCGGATACAATGAGCAGTTCTTC.

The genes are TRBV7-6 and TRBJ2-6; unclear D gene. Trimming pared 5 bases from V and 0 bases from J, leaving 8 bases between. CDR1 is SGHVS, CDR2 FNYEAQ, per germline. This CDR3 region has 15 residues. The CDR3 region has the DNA TGTGCCAGCAGCCCCAAAGTCTCTGGGGCCAACGTCCTGACTTTC. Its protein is CASSPKVSGANVLTF.

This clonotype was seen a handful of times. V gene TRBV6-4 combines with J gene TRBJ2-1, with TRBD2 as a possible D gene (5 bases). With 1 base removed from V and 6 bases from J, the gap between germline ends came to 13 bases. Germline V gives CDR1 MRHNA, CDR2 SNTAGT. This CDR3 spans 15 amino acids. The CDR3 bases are TGTGCCAGCAGTGACTTAGCGTTCCCCATCAATGAGCAGTTCTTC. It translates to CASSDLAFPINEQFF.

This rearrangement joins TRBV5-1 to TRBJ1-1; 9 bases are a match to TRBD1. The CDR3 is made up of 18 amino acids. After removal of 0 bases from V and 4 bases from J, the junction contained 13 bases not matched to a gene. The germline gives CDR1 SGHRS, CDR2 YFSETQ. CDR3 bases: TGCGCCAGCAGCTTGGAAAGGGATACAGGGGGCGGGCTCACTGAAGCTTTCTTT. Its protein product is CASSLERDTGGGLTEAFF. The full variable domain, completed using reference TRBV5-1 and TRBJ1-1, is KAGVTQTPRYLIKTRGQQVTLSCSPISGHRSVSWYQQTPGQGLQFLFEYFSETQRNKGNFPGRFSGRQFSNSRSEMNVSTLELGDSALYLCASSLERDTGGGLTEAFFGQGTRLTVV.

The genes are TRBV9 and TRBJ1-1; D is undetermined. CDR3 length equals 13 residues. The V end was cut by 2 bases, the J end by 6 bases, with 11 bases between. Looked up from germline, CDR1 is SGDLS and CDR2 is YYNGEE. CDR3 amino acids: CASSVRPLAEAFF. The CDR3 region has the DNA TGTGCCAGCAGCGTTCGACCCCTAGCTGAAGCTTTCTTT.

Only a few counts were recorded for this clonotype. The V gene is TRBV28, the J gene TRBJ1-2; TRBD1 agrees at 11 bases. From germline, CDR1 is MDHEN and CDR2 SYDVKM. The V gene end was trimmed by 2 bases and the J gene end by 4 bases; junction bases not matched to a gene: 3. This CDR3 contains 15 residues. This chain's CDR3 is CASSLRDRGSYGYTF. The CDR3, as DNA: TGTGCCAGCAGTTTACGGGACAGGGGGAGCTATGGCTACACCTTC.

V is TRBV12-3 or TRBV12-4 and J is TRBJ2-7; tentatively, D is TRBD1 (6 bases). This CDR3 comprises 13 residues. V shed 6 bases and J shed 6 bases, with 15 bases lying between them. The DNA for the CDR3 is TGTGCCAGCAGAGACCGCAGGGGCGGCGAGCAGTACTTC. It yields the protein CASRDRRGGEQYF.

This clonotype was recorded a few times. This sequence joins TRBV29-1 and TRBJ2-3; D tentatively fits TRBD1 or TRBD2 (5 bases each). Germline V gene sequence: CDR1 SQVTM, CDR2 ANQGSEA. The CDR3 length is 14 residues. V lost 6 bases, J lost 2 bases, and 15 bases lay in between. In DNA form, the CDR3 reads TGCAGCGTCCAAGCGGCAGGGACCACAGATACGCAGTATTTT. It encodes CSVQAAGTTDTQYF.

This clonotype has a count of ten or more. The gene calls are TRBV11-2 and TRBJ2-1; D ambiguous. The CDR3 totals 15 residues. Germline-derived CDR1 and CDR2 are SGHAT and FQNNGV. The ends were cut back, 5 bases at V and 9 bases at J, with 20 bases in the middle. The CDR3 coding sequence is TGTGCCAGCAGCCGAAACAGTAACCAAAACGGTGAGCAGTTCTTC. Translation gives CASSRNSNQNGEQFF.

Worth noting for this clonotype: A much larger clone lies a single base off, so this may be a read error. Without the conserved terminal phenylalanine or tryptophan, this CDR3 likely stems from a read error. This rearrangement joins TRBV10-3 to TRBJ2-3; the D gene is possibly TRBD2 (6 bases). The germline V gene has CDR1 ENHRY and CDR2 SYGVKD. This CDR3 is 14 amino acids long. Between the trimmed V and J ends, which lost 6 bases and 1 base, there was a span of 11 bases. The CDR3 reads CAISDGRGTDTQYY. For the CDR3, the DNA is TGTGCCATCAGCGACGGGAGAGGCACAGATACGCAGTATTAT.

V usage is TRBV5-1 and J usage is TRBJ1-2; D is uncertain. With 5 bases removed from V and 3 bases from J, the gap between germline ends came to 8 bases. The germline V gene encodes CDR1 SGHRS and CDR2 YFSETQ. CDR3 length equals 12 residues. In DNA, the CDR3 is TGCGCCAGCAGTGATGGATACTATGGCTACACCTTC. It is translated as CASSDGYYGYTF.

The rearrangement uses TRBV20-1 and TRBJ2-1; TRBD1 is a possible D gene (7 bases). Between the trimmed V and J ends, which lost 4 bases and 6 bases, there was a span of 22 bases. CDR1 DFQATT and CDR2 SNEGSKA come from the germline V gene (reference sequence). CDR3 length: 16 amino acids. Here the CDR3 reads CSAMFQGDWRGNEQFF. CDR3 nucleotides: TGCAGTGCTATGTTTCAGGGGGACTGGAGGGGCAATGAGCAGTTCTTC.

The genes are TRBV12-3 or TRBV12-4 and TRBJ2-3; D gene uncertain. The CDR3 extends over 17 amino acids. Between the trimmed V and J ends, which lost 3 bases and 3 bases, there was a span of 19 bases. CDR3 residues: CASSFSRLAELTDTQYF. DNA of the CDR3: TGTGCCAGCAGTTTTTCCAGGTTAGCAGAGCTTACAGATACGCAGTATTTT.

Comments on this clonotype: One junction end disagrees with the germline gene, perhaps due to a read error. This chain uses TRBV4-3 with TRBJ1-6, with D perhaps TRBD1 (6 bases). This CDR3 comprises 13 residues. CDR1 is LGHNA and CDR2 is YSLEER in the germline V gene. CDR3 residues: CASSHQQGSPPHF. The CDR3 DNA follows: TGCGCCAGCAGCCATCAACAGGGATCCCCCCCCCACTTT.

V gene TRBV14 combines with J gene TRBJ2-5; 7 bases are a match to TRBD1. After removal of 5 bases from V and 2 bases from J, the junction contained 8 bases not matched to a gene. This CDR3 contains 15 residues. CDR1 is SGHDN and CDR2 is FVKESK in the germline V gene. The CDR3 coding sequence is TGTGCCAGCAGCAAAGGGACAGCTTGGCAAGAGACCCAGTACTTC. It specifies CASSKGTAWQETQYF.

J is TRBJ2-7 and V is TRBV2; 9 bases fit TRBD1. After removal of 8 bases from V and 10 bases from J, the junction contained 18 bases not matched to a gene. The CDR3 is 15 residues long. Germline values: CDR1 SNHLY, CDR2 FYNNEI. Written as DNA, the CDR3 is TGTGCCAGCGGGGAAGACAGGGGGGCCCAAGAAGCCCAGTACTTC. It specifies CASGEDRGAQEAQYF.

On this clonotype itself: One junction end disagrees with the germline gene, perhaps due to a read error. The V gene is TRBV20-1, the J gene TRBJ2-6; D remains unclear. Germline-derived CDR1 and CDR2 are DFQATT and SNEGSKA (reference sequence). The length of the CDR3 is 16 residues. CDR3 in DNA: TGCAGTGCTAGAGACAAGCTCTCCTCTGAGGCCAACGTCCTGACTTTC. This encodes CSARDKLSSEANVLTF.

This CDR3 is CASSFTGLGGNQPQHF. Here the CDR3 DNA reads TGCGCCAGCAGCTTCACAGGGCTGGGGGGCAATCAGCCCCAGCATTTT. The chain couples TRBV5-1 to TRBJ1-5, with D tentatively TRBD1 (6 bases). Trimming left V 2 bases short and J 2 bases short, with 14 bases between. Germline V gene sequence: CDR1 SGHRS, CDR2 YFSETQ. This CDR3 contains 16 residues.